Below are 26 T cell receptor beta chains sequenced from a single sample in a study of technical replicates of blood from a handful of donors. Some clones are missing from TCRdb's copy, which holds only in-frame ones; the method was immunoSEQ multiplex PCR. The table shows some 57,000 clones, with roughly 90% occurring only once. Sequenced input: PBMCs. All receptors derive from a human donor in good health. Some clones in this sample may be carry-over from other donors' samples.

V usage is TRBV6-1 and J usage is TRBJ1-2; D might be TRBD1 (5 bases). This CDR3 is 13 amino acids long. Germline CDR1 reads MNHNS; CDR2 reads SASEGT. V was cut by 7 bases and J by 3 bases, with 12 bases left in between. CDR3 sequence (DNA): TGTGCCAGCAAGGACAAAGGCTACTATGGCTACACCTTC. This codes for CASKDKGYYGYTF.

The CDR3 sequence: CASSLRLRNYEQYF. In DNA, the CDR3 is TGTGCCAGCAGCTTGAGATTGAGAAACTACGAGCAGTACTTC. The rearrangement links TRBV11-2 to TRBJ2-7; D remains ambiguous. The germline V gene encodes CDR1 SGHAT and CDR2 FQNNGV. V dropped 3 bases and J dropped 3 bases, with 12 bases sitting between them. This CDR3 comprises 14 residues.

The CDR3 DNA reads TGCGCCAGCAGCCCCCAGACTAGCGATGAGCAGTTCTTC. Its protein is CASSPQTSDEQFF. The rearrangement joins TRBV5-1 to TRBJ2-1; 8 nucleotides agree with TRBD2. CDR3 length: 13 amino acids. The trim removed 4 bases at V and 8 bases at J, leaving 5 bases unmatched. Germline CDR1 SGHRS, CDR2 YFSETQ.

The chain employs TRBV18 and TRBJ2-3, with 11 bases matching TRBD2. Germline values: CDR1 KGHSH, CDR2 LQKENI. The CDR3 contains 16 residues. V gave up 1 base and J gave up 2 bases; unmatched junction bases: 2. The CDR3 protein is CASSPRLAGFTDTQYF. The CDR3 nucleotides are TGTGCCAGCTCACCACGACTAGCGGGGTTCACAGATACGCAGTATTTT.

This rearrangement joins TRBV6-5 to TRBJ2-7; no clear D gene. CDR3 size: 16 residues. V lost 0 bases and J 1 base, leaving 13 bases between the germline ends. Germline assignment: CDR1 MNHEY and CDR2 SVGAGI. CDR3 loop: CASSYSAEIASYEQYF. The CDR3 DNA sequence: TGTGCCAGCAGTTACTCGGCGGAAATAGCTTCCTACGAGCAGTACTTC.

This chain links TRBV29-1 with TRBJ2-7, with a possible D match to TRBD1 (6 bases). Trimming removed 1 base from V and 2 bases from J, with 12 bases in between. This CDR3 has 14 residues. Per germline, CDR1 SQVTM and CDR2 ANQGSEA. In nucleotides, the CDR3 is TGCAGCGTTGAAGGGCAGGGGTTCCCCTACGAGCAGTACTTC. Amino acid sequence: CSVEGQGFPYEQYF.

The genes are TRBV6-5 and TRBJ2-7; the match to TRBD2 covers 7 bases. Germline loops: CDR1 MNHEY, CDR2 SVGAGI. The CDR3 sequence is 13 residues long. The V and J ends lost 6 bases and 5 bases, in that order; junction bases with no gene match: 7. The CDR3 region has the DNA TGTGCCAGCAGCCCACGGGCGGGAGACGAGCAGTACTTC. As protein: CASSPRAGDEQYF.

This clone was found once. V is TRBV9 and J is TRBJ2-5, with 11 bases that match TRBD2. V shed 0 bases and J 7 bases; nucleotides not matched to a gene: 8. CDR1 is SGDLS and CDR2 is YYNGEE in the germline V gene. The CDR3 has 16 residues. For the CDR3, the DNA is TGTGCCAGCAGCGTAGATGTGACTAGCGGGGTGGGGACCCAGTACTTC. Translated: CASSVDVTSGVGTQYF.

The gene calls are TRBV10-3 and TRBJ1-3, with 9 nucleotides matching TRBD1. The CDR3 is made up of 15 amino acids. The germline gives CDR1 ENHRY, CDR2 SYGVKD. Trimming cost V 5 bases and J 1 base; bases outside gene matches: 3. CDR3 nucleotides: TGTGCCATCAGTTCGACAGGGGGATCTGGAAACACCATATATTTT. Protein sequence: CAISSTGGSGNTIYF.

The chain has TRBV12-5 and TRBJ2-7, with D maybe TRBD1 (5 bases). CDR3 size: 15 residues. Germline CDR1 is LGHNT and CDR2 is FRNRAP. V was trimmed by 6 bases and J by 5 bases, leaving 20 bases between them. The CDR3 bases are TGTGCTAGTGGCCCCACTGGACAAATAAGGAACGAGCAGTACTTC. It encodes CASGPTGQIRNEQYF.

The gene calls are TRBV6-6 and TRBJ2-1; perhaps TRBD1 as D (6 bases). CDR1 is MNHNY, CDR2 SVGAGI, per germline (reference sequence). V was clipped by 7 bases and J by 8 bases, with 12 bases between them. The CDR3 extends over 12 amino acids. CDR3: CASTQGGYEQFF. As DNA, the CDR3 is TGTGCCAGCACACAAGGGGGTTATGAGCAGTTCTTC.

This clone was observed a single time. The V gene is TRBV19, the J gene TRBJ2-7; D is unclear. V was pared by 5 bases and J by 7 bases, with 21 bases between. In germline, CDR1 is LNHDA, CDR2 SQIVND (reference sequence). CDR3 size: 15 residues. The CDR3 sequence is CASSDHPTSRGEQYF. CDR3 DNA sequence: TGTGCCAGTAGTGATCACCCAACCAGTCGAGGAGAGCAGTACTTC.

The chain recombines TRBV29-1 with TRBJ1-1; D may be TRBD1 (5 bases). Trimming stripped 8 bases from V and 1 base from J, with 17 bases between. Germline lookup yields CDR1 SQVTM and CDR2 ANQGSEA. The CDR3 is 14 amino acids. CDR3 residues: CSPRERDSNTEAFF. In nucleotides, the CDR3 is TGCAGCCCTCGGGAGCGGGACTCGAACACTGAAGCTTTCTTT. The full variable domain, completed using reference TRBV29-1 and TRBJ1-1, is SAVISQKPSRDICQRGTSLTIQCQVDSQVTMMFWYRQQPGQSLTLIATANQGSEATYESGFVIDKFPISRPNLTFSTLTVSNMSPEDSSIYLCSPRERDSNTEAFFGQGTRLTVV.

V gene TRBV4-3 combines with J gene TRBJ2-1; no clear D. Germline loops: CDR1 LGHNA, CDR2 YSLEER. The ends were cut back, 0 bases at V and 2 bases at J, with 5 bases in the middle. This CDR3 has 14 residues. CDR3 in amino acids: CASSQEAPYNEQFF. CDR3 bases: TGCGCCAGCAGCCAAGAAGCTCCCTACAATGAGCAGTTCTTC.

This rearrangement joins TRBV21-1 to TRBJ2-7; the D call in the table, TRBD1, was not verified against the DNA. TRBV21-1 represents a pseudogene. The CDR3 extends over 10 amino acids. CDR3 coding DNA: TGTGCCCCAGAACAGAGCGAGCAGTACTTC. Its translation is CAPEQSEQYF.

This chain connects TRBV4-2 to TRBJ2-3; 10 nucleotides agree with TRBD2. V lost 0 bases to trimming and J lost 5 bases; unmatched junction nucleotides: 20. The CDR3 has 21 amino acids. Germline V gene data show CDR1 as LGHNA and CDR2 as YNFKEQ. CDR3 DNA: TGTGCCAGCAGCCAAGAGATGTCTAGCGGGAGTTTCTTAGTTAAAGGAGATACGCAGTATTTT. Protein product: CASSQEMSSGSFLVKGDTQYF.

The chain couples TRBV9 to TRBJ2-3; D is perhaps TRBD1 (6 bases). Germline V CDR1 and CDR2: SGDLS, YYNGEE. The CDR3 is 14 residues long. Between the trimmed V and J ends, which lost 7 bases and 1 base, there was a span of 13 bases. CDR3 bases: TGTGCCAGCGGGAAGGGGGATGGCACAGATACGCAGTATTTT. It yields the protein CASGKGDGTDTQYF. Full variable domain (remainder filled in from reference TRBV9 and TRBJ2-3): DSGVTQTPKHLITATGQRVTLRCSPRSGDLSVYWYQQSLDQGLQFLIQYYNGEERAKGNILERFSAQQFPDLHSELNLSSLELGDSALYFCASGKGDGTDTQYFGPGTRLTVL.

This chain joins TRBV19 and TRBJ2-5; 8 bases fit TRBD2. The CDR3 spans 15 residues. The germline V gene encodes CDR1 LNHDA and CDR2 SQIVND (reference sequence). J was trimmed by 6 bases and V by 3 bases; bases with no gene match: 9. The CDR3 here is CASSMEGSGSKTQYF. The CDR3 coding sequence is TGTGCCAGTAGTATGGAGGGGAGCGGGAGTAAGACCCAGTACTTC.

CDR3 region: CASSSAPLQGPQPQHF. Written as DNA, the CDR3 is TGTGCCAGCAGCTCCGCCCCCTTACAGGGACCTCAGCCCCAGCATTTT. The chain links TRBV28 to TRBJ1-5; D might be TRBD1 (6 bases). The length of the CDR3 is 16 residues. Trimming took off 6 bases at V and 6 bases at J, with 21 bases between the two ends. CDR1 MDHEN and CDR2 SYDVKM come from the germline V gene.

The CDR3 protein is CASSVGQGTGELFF. DNA of the CDR3: TGTGCCAGCAGTGTGGGGCAGGGTACCGGGGAGCTGTTTTTT. The chain employs TRBV2 and TRBJ2-2, with a possible D match to TRBD1 (5 bases). The V and J ends lost 4 bases and 5 bases respectively, with 11 bases between them. This CDR3 spans 14 amino acids. Per the germline V gene, CDR1 is SNHLY and CDR2 is FYNNEI.

The V and J genes are TRBV30 and TRBJ1-2; 9 bases align to TRBD1. J lost 7 bases, V lost 4 bases, and 4 bases had no gene match. The CDR3 consists of 12 residues. Germline CDR1 GTSNPN, CDR2 SVGIG (reference sequence). The CDR3 DNA follows: TGTGCCTGGAACAGGGGGCAAGGTGGCTACACCTTC. Encoded protein: CAWNRGQGGYTF.

The genes are TRBV5-6 and TRBJ1-2; 7 positions match TRBD1. Losses at the gene ends were 0 bases for V and 7 bases for J; bases not matched to a gene: 6. The CDR3 extends over 14 amino acids. Per germline, CDR1 SGHDT and CDR2 YYEEEE. CDR3 protein: CASSLAGGSSGYTF. In DNA, the CDR3 is TGTGCCAGCAGCTTGGCAGGGGGGAGCTCTGGCTACACCTTC.

This chain connects TRBV21-1 to TRBJ1-2; no DNA check was done on the table's D call, TRBD1. TRBV21-1 is classified as a pseudogene. CDR3 length: 13 amino acids. This chain's CDR3 is CASSVRRNYGYTF. CDR3 sequence (DNA): TGTGCCAGCAGTGTCCGCAGAAACTATGGCTACACCTTC.

This chain joins TRBV7-8 and TRBJ2-5; D gene ambiguous. There are 14 residues in the CDR3. Trimming pared 1 base from V and 1 base from J, leaving 7 bases between. Germline V gene sequence: CDR1 SGHVS, CDR2 FQNEAQ. The CDR3 DNA follows: TGTGCCAGCAGCTTAGTTGGCGGCCAAGAGACCCAGTACTTC. Its protein is CASSLVGGQETQYF.

The V call is TRBV30, the J call TRBJ2-1, with TRBD2 matching over 7 bases. Per germline, CDR1 GTSNPN and CDR2 SVGIG (reference sequence). The CDR3 length is 13 residues. The ends lost 5 bases at V and 3 bases at J; junction bases unmatched: 4. The CDR3 nucleotides are TGTGCCTGGGACCGCGGGGGCTACAATGAGCAGTTCTTC. Encoded protein: CAWDRGGYNEQFF.

The V gene is TRBV4-3, the J gene TRBJ1-1; tentative D call: TRBD1 (5 bases). CDR1 is LGHNA, CDR2 YSLEER, per germline. With 4 bases removed from V and 4 bases from J, the gap between germline ends came to 22 bases. The CDR3 extends over 17 amino acids. The CDR3 reads CASSRRLLGHEGTEAFF. The CDR3 DNA is TGCGCCAGCAGCCGCAGATTGTTGGGGCATGAAGGCACTGAAGCTTTCTTT.